At least ten counts were recorded for the clone carrying this TCR beta chain. Its target is unknown. The data originate from a study of beta chain features in type 1 diabetes. Study details: Age, gender, cell numbers and subset yield matched between patients and controls. General study points: High-TCR-expressing cells could be over-represented by cDNA sequencing. Within each of all four CD4+ subsets, Type 1 diabetes patients had TCRB CDR3s that were moderately but significantly shorter.

Trimming took 1 base from V and 14 from J, leaving 8 bases between them. The CDR3 is 10 residues long. The germline gives CDR1 MDHEN, CDR2 SYDVKM. Reverse transcription of all isolated RNA meant that expressed TCRB transcripts were sequenced. Average reads for naive, central memory and regulatory T cell samples were roughly 3.4 million. The assay was immunoSEQ multiplex PCR, and TCRdb's table has in-frame clones only and misses some. The sample records some 350,000 clones, 8.5% to 10% being singletons. The source material was central memory CD4+ T cells from blood. The chain combines TRBV28 with TRBJ1-2; TRBD1 is a possible D gene (5 bases). The TCR comes from a man aged 30 to 39 with type 1 diabetes. CDR3 in DNA: TGTGCCAGCAGTTTATCCAGGGTAACCTTC. Its protein product is CASSLSRVTF.